This is a list of T cell receptor beta chains from one sample in a study of T cell repertoires and HLA-DP antigens. Repertoires were generated with immunoSEQ multiplex PCR, while TCRdb's copy carries only in-frame clones and drops some. The profile covers 75,000 to 90,000 clones, with around nine tenths appearing a single time and about 1.7% taken by the ten largest. Their recognized antigens are unknown. Sequenced sample: CD4+ T cells from PBMCs. The receptors come from a man aged 50 or older in good health and CMV-seronegative. Both conserved end residues are part of each CDR3. A D gene is named only where the DNA matches it firmly. Not all rows give a size; the values are once, few, many and, for expanded clones, a class.

V	D	size	J	CDR3	DNA
TRBV5-4	-	-	TRBJ1-3	CASSLGQENTIYF	TGTGCCAGCAGCTTGGGGCAGGAAAACACCATATATTTT
TRBV30	-	-	TRBJ1-6	CALRGGNNSPLHF	TGTGCCCTGCGGGGGGGGAATAATTCACCCCTCCACTTT
TRBV28	-	-	TRBJ1-4	CASSSRQVINEKLFF	TGTGCCAGCAGTTCAAGACAGGTCATTAATGAAAAACTGTTTTTT
TRBV5-4	-	-	TRBJ2-1	CASSLDGTRNEQFF	TGTGCCAGCAGCTTGGATGGGACTCGAAATGAGCAGTTCTTC
TRBV5-1	-	-	TRBJ2-7	CASSLEGSTYEQYF	TGCGCCAGCAGCTTGGAGGGCAGCACCTACGAGCAGTACTTC
TRBV28	-	-	TRBJ2-5	CASSFKLPGQTQYF	TGTGCCAGCAGTTTTAAGCTTCCCGGGCAGACCCAGTACTTC
TRBV19	TRBD1	medium-sized	TRBJ1-2	CASSSRTGERVYGYTF	TGTGCCAGTAGTTCCCGGACAGGGGAGCGTGTCTATGGCTACACCTTC
TRBV29-1	-	-	TRBJ1-1	CSAAQGNTEAFF	TGCAGCGCCGCGCAGGGGAACACTGAAGCTTTCTTT
TRBV23-1	-	-	TRBJ2-2	CASSQSNPPRLAADTGELFF	TGCGCCAGCAGTCAATCGAACCCTCCCAGGTTGGCAGCAGACACCGGGGAGCTGTTTTTT
TRBV11-2	-	-	TRBJ2-6	CASSATGNPILTF	TGTGCCAGCAGCGCCACAGGGAACCCGATCCTGACTTTC
TRBV5-4	TRBD1	-	TRBJ2-7	CASSRQGSAYEQYF	TGTGCCAGCAGCCGACAGGGGAGCGCCTACGAGCAGTACTTC
TRBV5-1	TRBD1	-	TRBJ1-2	CVPTGAPSSINYGYTF	TGCGTACCGACAGGGGCGCCTAGCTCGATAAACTATGGCTACACCTTC
TRBV5-1	-	-	TRBJ2-2	CASSAYYTGELFF	TGCGCCAGCAGCGCCTACTACACCGGGGAGCTGTTTTTT
TRBV28	TRBD2	-	TRBJ2-2	CASSEAGAGTGELFF	TGTGCCAGCAGCGAAGCGGGAGCGGGCACCGGGGAGCTGTTTTTT
TRBV28	TRBD2	-	TRBJ2-3	CASRGSGGTGDTQYF	TGTGCCAGCAGGGGATCGGGGGGGACGGGAGATACGCAGTATTTT
TRBV6-6	TRBD1	-	TRBJ1-4	CASSHLPGQGWGKLFF	TGTGCCAGCAGCCATTTACCGGGACAGGGCTGGGGAAAACTGTTTTTT
TRBV7-6	TRBD1	-	TRBJ2-7	CASSLFTSGTAPYEQYF	TGTGCCAGCAGCCTGTTTACCTCCGGGACAGCTCCCTACGAGCAGTACTTC
TRBV2	-	-	TRBJ2-1	CASRETGTGTYNEQFF	TGTGCCAGCAGGGAGACCGGGACGGGCACCTACAATGAGCAGTTCTTC
TRBV18	-	-	TRBJ1-1	CASSSQRDRNTEAFF	TGTGCCAGCTCATCGCAAAGAGACAGGAACACTGAAGCTTTCTTT
TRBV11-3	TRBD1	-	TRBJ2-7	CASSLWTGDLKEQYF	TGTGCCAGCAGCTTATGGACAGGGGACCTTAAGGAGCAGTACTTC
TRBV7-6	-	-	TRBJ1-1	CASSLVGGRDTEAFF	TGTGCCAGCAGCTTAGTTGGGGGTAGAGACACTGAAGCTTTCTTT
TRBV7-9	TRBD1	-	TRBJ2-3	CASSSDRADTDTQYF	TGTGCCAGCAGTTCAGACAGGGCTGACACAGATACGCAGTATTTT
TRBV6-5	TRBD2	-	TRBJ2-7	CASSGYWTSGEEQYF	TGTGCCAGCAGTGGGTATTGGACTAGCGGGGAGGAGCAGTACTTC
TRBV19	-	-	TRBJ1-5	CASNSWPQHF	TGTGCCAGTAATTCCTGGCCCCAGCATTTT
TRBV19	-	-	TRBJ2-3	CASREQGLTDTQYF	TGTGCCAGTAGAGAGCAGGGGTTGACAGATACGCAGTATTTT
TRBV7-8	TRBD1	-	TRBJ1-3	CASSLSRDRGSGNTIYF	TGTGCCAGCAGCTTGAGCCGGGACAGGGGGTCGGGAAACACCATATATTTT